The 19 T cell receptor beta chains presented below share a single source sample, sequenced in a study of T cell repertoires in cytomegalovirus infection. Their recognized antigens are unknown. Each CDR3 protein is one row after TCRdb ran MiXCR on the reads. The sample shows some 900,000 distinct CDR3 sequences, 30% to 35% of them seen only once. Sample: cultured CD8+ T cells from PBMCs, taken from culture after CMV antigen stimulation. The receptor set was obtained from a human donor in good health (CMV status not recorded). Some clones in this sample may be carry-over from other donors' samples.

This clonotype was seen a handful of times. This chain connects TRBV27 to TRBJ1-2; 8 bases fit TRBD1. The germline V gene has CDR1 MNHEY and CDR2 SMNVEV (reference sequence). With 3 bases clipped from V and 7 bases from J, the junction kept 7 bases outside the gene matches. This CDR3 region has 14 residues. The DNA for the CDR3 is TGTGCCAGCAGTTTTGACAGGGGTGCTAGTGGCTACACCTTC. Its protein product is CASSFDRGASGYTF.

The V call is TRBV28, the J call TRBJ2-5, with 8 bases matching TRBD1. The CDR3 is made up of 17 amino acids. The ends lost 6 bases at V and 4 bases at J; junction bases unmatched: 16. The V gene's germline CDR1 is MDHEN and CDR2 SYDVKM. The CDR3 loop is CASSEGQEKPERETQYF. Here the CDR3 DNA reads TGTGCCAGCAGCGAGGGACAGGAAAAACCCGAGCGAGAGACCCAGTACTTC.

The sample holds a few counts of this clonotype. V usage is TRBV6-5 and J usage is TRBJ1-1; unclear D gene. The germline CDR1 and CDR2 sequences are MNHEY and SVGAGI. This CDR3 region has 15 residues. Between the trimmed V and J ends, which lost 4 bases and 2 bases, there was a span of 14 bases. The CDR3 spells CASSFSGLFNTEAFF. The CDR3 nucleotides read TGTGCCAGCAGTTTTTCCGGACTCTTTAACACTGAAGCTTTCTTT.

This clonotype was found a few times. V is TRBV5-5 and J is TRBJ2-7; possibly TRBD1 or TRBD2 for D (5 bases each). CDR3 length equals 13 residues. Germline CDR1 SGHKS, CDR2 YYEKEE (reference sequence). V lost 5 bases and J lost 3, with 12 bases in between. CDR3 DNA: TGTGCCAGCAGTCACGGGGCAGACTACGAGCAGTACTTC. This codes for CASSHGADYEQYF. The variable domain in full, completed from reference TRBV5-5 and TRBJ2-7, reads DAGVTQSPTHLIKTRGQQVTLRCSPISGHKSVSWYQQVLGQGPQFIFQYYEKEERGRGNFPDRFSARQFPNYSSELNVNALLLGDSALYLCASSHGADYEQYFGPGTRLTVT.

The rearrangement links TRBV6-8 to TRBJ1-2; D is possibly TRBD1 (6 bases). With 0 bases removed from V and 7 bases from J, the gap between germline ends came to 15 bases. The CDR3 runs 15 residues. The V gene's germline CDR1 is MNHGY and CDR2 SAAAGT. The CDR3 sequence: CASSYSNGGGGGYTF. CDR3 nucleotides: TGTGCCAGCAGTTACTCGAATGGGGGCGGTGGTGGCTACACCTTC.

This clonotype was seen a single time. The gene calls are TRBV9 and TRBJ2-3; 9 nucleotides line up with TRBD1. Trimming removed 0 bases from V and 1 base from J; junction bases left unmatched: 3. The CDR3 runs 16 residues. Germline CDR1 reads SGDLS; CDR2 reads YYNGEE. CDR3 sequence (DNA): TGTGCCAGCAGCGTAGGGGACAGGGTGGGCACAGATACGCAGTATTTT. It codes for CASSVGDRVGTDTQYF.

V usage is TRBV2 and J usage is TRBJ2-7; D possibly corresponds to TRBD2 (6 bases). V lost 3 bases to trimming and J lost 1 base, with 13 bases between them. The length of the CDR3 is 15 residues. Germline assignment: CDR1 SNHLY and CDR2 FYNNEI. The CDR3 coding sequence is TGTGCCAGCAGTGAGGACTACAGGTCATCCTACGAGCAGTACTTC. Its protein is CASSEDYRSSYEQYF.

J is TRBJ2-1 and V is TRBV24-1; 12 bases map to TRBD1. CDR1 KGHDR and CDR2 SFDVKD come from the germline V gene. CDR3 length equals 19 residues. Germline trimming cut 3 bases from V and 2 bases from J; bases unmatched to any gene: 10. CDR3 coding DNA: TGTGCCACCAGTGATCCCCCTTCGGGACAGGGGGCAACCTACAATGAGCAGTTCTTC. Amino acids: CATSDPPSGQGATYNEQFF.

This clonotype was counted a few times. V usage is TRBV7-3 and J usage is TRBJ2-2, with TRBD1 matching 7 bases. The germline V gene encodes CDR1 SGHTA and CDR2 FQGTGA. This CDR3 contains 17 residues. Germline trimming cut 5 bases from V and 3 bases from J; bases unmatched to any gene: 12. The DNA of the CDR3 is TGTGCCAGCAGCGAACAGGGGATGGTATCTCACACCGGGGAGCTGTTTTTT. It is translated as CASSEQGMVSHTGELFF.

The DNA of the CDR3 is TGTGCCAGCAGCTTGGAAGTGAGGCGGGGGCCTAGCACAGATACGCAGTATTTT. Translating it yields CASSLEVRRGPSTDTQYF. V and J are TRBV5-5 and TRBJ2-3, with a tentative D call TRBD2 (7 bases). V was trimmed by 0 bases and J by 0 bases, leaving 17 bases between them. Per germline, CDR1 SGHKS and CDR2 YYEKEE (reference sequence). The CDR3 is made up of 18 amino acids.

The chain joins TRBV14 to TRBJ1-1; D gene unclear. Trimming left V 4 bases short and J 6 bases short, with 15 bases between. Germline CDR1 reads SGHDN; CDR2 reads FVKESK. This CDR3 is built from 14 residues. The chain's CDR3 is CASSPMTASSEAFF. In DNA form, the CDR3 reads TGTGCCAGCAGCCCTATGACGGCAAGCTCTGAAGCTTTCTTT.

The V and J genes are TRBV11-3 and TRBJ2-1, with TRBD2 as a possible D gene (5 bases). This CDR3 spans 16 amino acids. The V gene lost 1 base and the J gene lost 0 bases, with 10 bases spanning the gap. In germline, CDR1 is SGHNT, CDR2 YENEEA. The CDR3: CASSLGRGFSYNEQFF. The CDR3 DNA is TGTGCCAGCAGCTTAGGACGGGGATTCTCCTACAATGAGCAGTTCTTC.

CDR3 in amino acids: CASSLGGSLADTQYF. CDR3 in DNA: TGTGCCAGCAGCCTGGGGGGCTCCTTGGCAGATACGCAGTATTTT. This chain connects TRBV14 to TRBJ2-3; D may match TRBD1 or TRBD2 (6 bases each). CDR3 size: 15 residues. The V gene's germline CDR1 is SGHDN and CDR2 FVKESK. The V gene lost 4 bases and the J gene lost 4 bases, with 15 bases spanning the gap.

The chain combines TRBV9 with TRBJ1-2; D not certain. The ends were cut back, 3 bases at V and 6 bases at J, with 6 bases in the middle. Germline CDR1 and CDR2: SGDLS and YYNGEE. The CDR3 extends over 11 amino acids. The CDR3 spells CASSARDGYTF. CDR3 nucleotide sequence: TGTGCCAGCAGCGCACGGGATGGCTACACCTTC.

The rearrangement joins TRBV9 to TRBJ2-1; TRBD2 aligns across 12 bases. This CDR3 has 17 residues. Germline V gives CDR1 SGDLS, CDR2 YYNGEE. Losses at the gene ends were 6 bases for V and 7 bases for J; bases not matched to a gene: 14. The CDR3 reads CASTPSDLAGGGNEQFF. As DNA, the CDR3 is TGTGCCAGCACCCCGTCGGACCTAGCGGGGGGGGGGAATGAGCAGTTCTTC.

V usage is TRBV4-2 and J usage is TRBJ1-3; tentatively, D is TRBD1 (6 bases). CDR3 length equals 20 residues. Germline CDR1 reads LGHNA; CDR2 reads YNFKEQ. V was clipped by 8 bases and J by 0 bases, with 29 bases between them. The CDR3 is CASHPRGGPEDGDSGNTIYF. As DNA, the CDR3 is TGTGCCAGCCACCCCCGAGGGGGACCAGAGGACGGGGACTCTGGAAACACCATATATTTT.

For the CDR3, the DNA is TGTGCCAGCTCCAGGGGGGCCCTGATCCAAGAGACCCAGTACTTC. It codes for CASSRGALIQETQYF. This rearrangement joins TRBV6-1 to TRBJ2-5, with D maybe TRBD1 (7 bases). Germline V gene sequence: CDR1 MNHNS, CDR2 SASEGT. Between the trimmed V and J ends, which lost 8 bases and 1 base, there was a span of 17 bases. The CDR3 spans 15 residues.

This clonotype was observed a handful of times. This chain links TRBV6-1 with TRBJ1-2; the D is unclear. V dropped 1 base and J dropped 4 bases, with 4 bases sitting between them. The CDR3 runs 12 residues. In germline, CDR1 is MNHNS, CDR2 SASEGT. The CDR3 here is CASSEDSYGYTF. CDR3 sequence (DNA): TGTGCCAGCAGTGAAGACAGCTATGGCTACACCTTC.

This chain uses TRBV6-5 with TRBJ1-1, with D tentatively TRBD1 (5 bases). V was clipped by 0 bases and J by 4 bases, with 18 bases between them. The germline gives CDR1 MNHEY, CDR2 SVGAGI. This CDR3 contains 17 residues. CDR3 DNA sequence: TGTGCCAGCAGTTACTCAGGACAAAAACGGTATGGCACTGAAGCTTTCTTT. This translates into CASSYSGQKRYGTEAFF.